The sequence of this TCR beta chain was determined in a study of shared clonotypes between healthy human individuals (dated by TCRdb to the early 2020s). Regarding the study in general: The cohort comprised a couple of women and a few men aged 18 to 49 years. For each donor, CD4 naive and CD4 memory were each given three plates, CD8 naive was given two plates, and CD8 memory was given one plate. To estimate repertoire size and how much clonotype sharing occurs between individuals, the study deeply sequenced the blood TCR repertoires of five or six healthy adults. To increase sequencing depth and limit assay-specific biases, different laboratories used diverse techniques to prepare libraries and sequence TCR repertoires. Each donor's leukapheresis produced roughly between roughly 0.94 and 9.5 billion PBMCs.

Donors were healthy HIV-negative adults with no recently reported acute infections or vaccinations. Every donor was a Caucasian adult residing in Nashville, Tennessee, USA. CD4+ T cells were enriched by magnetic negative selection, after which naive cells were positively selected on CD45RA and the negative fraction was taken as the memory subset. Blood was collected by leukapheresis, and PBMCs were isolated by Ficoll-Histopaque density gradient centrifugation and then cryopreserved in liquid nitrogen vapor phase. Analytical flow cytometry was used to check the purity and quantity of each magnetically sorted T cell population. Each sorted fraction had its genomic DNA isolated and then quantified by UV absorbance on a Nanodrop 2000c. TCR CDR3 regions were amplified from genomic DNA by multiplex PCR using the deep immunoSEQ assay. Genomic DNA extracted from each cell subset was distributed evenly over all wells of several immunoSEQ 96-well plates, and each plate served as one replicate. Each replicate PCR for sorted subsets received approximately 220 ng genomic DNA, equal to about 30,000 T cell genomes. Purified libraries were measured with a Qubit 3.0 fluorometer, size-checked on a Bioanalyzer 2100, and measured again with the KAPA Library Quantification kit. Every immunoSEQ 96-well plate was sequenced on a separate single-read 150-cycle Illumina NextSeq 550 flow cell. As for the original processing: Because the immunoSEQ output held only junctional sequences and lacked quality scores, the filtering could not match the filtering applied to full-length reads. Sequences were annotated with PyIR, a Python wrapper for IgBLAST v1.9, using IMGT germline references to assign V/J genes and CDR3. Any read was removed if the V/J assignment was weak (E-value above 1e-6), the CDR3 was missing, or the read contained stop codons, out-of-frame junctions, or ambiguous translated residues. V3J clonotypes were defined as sequences sharing the same inferred V gene, J gene, and CDR3 amino acid sequence. The percentage overlap between two repertoires was calculated by dividing the number of shared unique clonotypes by the size of the smaller repertoire. Repertoire richness was assessed with RTK rarefaction, the Chao1 estimator, and Recon v2.1 estimates of unobserved clonotypes. OLGA was used to compute generation probabilities for all TCRbeta clonotypes that the gDNA method yielded from a few donors. TCRdb took over this immuneACCESS table, retaining in-frame rearrangements with V and J assigned. Such tables are incomplete; in checked studies, under half of the missing clones stem from an unresolved V gene, and the remainder is unexplained. That table supplies the V and J calls and clone size; D and trimming were determined from the DNA. This sample is represented by millions of clones; around 90% of them were singletons. The ten largest clones represent over 0.12% of the sample.

What the research found in general, with its limitations: Compared with non-shared clonotypes, the clonotypes found in all four sorted-subset donors had higher generation probabilities. Pairwise subsampling led to the expectation that sequencing depth would affect the degree of clonotype sharing among donors. Across a handful of donors, about 5% of naive CD4, roughly 3.8% of naive CD8, around 2.1% of memory CD4, and roughly 0.41% of memory CD8 clonotypes were shared. Larger estimated clonotype richness was generally found for naive subsets than for memory subsets. Incomplete sequencing was indicated by rarefaction of sorted-subset datasets, despite the large sequencing depth. Sampling was restricted to blood, and TCR repertoires in tissues likely differ from the TCR repertoires found in blood. Because the study included a small number of donors, the genetic and exposure-history diversity represented was limited.

Looking up the germline V gene yields CDR1 MRHNA and CDR2 SNTAGT. From the cysteine through the phenylalanine, the CDR3 covers 12 amino acids. The sequence is cut down to CDR3 DNA, 36 bases in frame from base 1. Clipping removes 8 bases from V and 6 bases from J, with 2 as the unmatched junction base count. This clone was detected only once. Its specific antigen is unknown. No qualities accompany the bases; no much larger clone lies one base away. The clonotype was recovered from a man aged 18 to 29 in good health. Rearrangement joined TRBV6-4 to TRBJ2-3, with 10 bases aligning to TRBD1. The sample taken for sequencing was naive CD4+ T cells sorted from blood. Explained via the paper, the cell subset or site label denotes: CD45RA+ positively selected. The CDR3: CASGTGVDTQYF. The sequenced DNA: TGTGCCAGCGGGACAGGGGTCGATACGCAGTATTTT.